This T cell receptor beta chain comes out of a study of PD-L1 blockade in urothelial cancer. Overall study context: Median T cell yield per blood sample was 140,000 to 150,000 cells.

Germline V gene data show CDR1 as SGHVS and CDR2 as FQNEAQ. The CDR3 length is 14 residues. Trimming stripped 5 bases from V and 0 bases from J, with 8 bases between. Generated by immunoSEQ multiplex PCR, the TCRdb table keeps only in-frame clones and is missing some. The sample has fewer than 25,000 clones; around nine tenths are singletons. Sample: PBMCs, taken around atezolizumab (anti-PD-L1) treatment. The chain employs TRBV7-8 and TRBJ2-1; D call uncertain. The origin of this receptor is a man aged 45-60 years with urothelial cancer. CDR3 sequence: CASSASISYNEQFF. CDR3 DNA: TGTGCCAGCAGCGCCTCTATCTCCTACAATGAGCAGTTCTTC.